These T cell receptor beta chains were read from a single sample in a study of T-cell reconstitution after alpha-beta-depleted transplantation in children. Using its own MiXCR run on the PCR reads, TCRdb lists one record per CDR3 protein. The sample records approximately 640,000 distinct CDR3 sequences, around a sixth being singletons. This specimen consisted of PBMCs from the stem cell graft donor, obtained from the stem cell graft. These receptors were taken from a human donor who donated a stem cell graft to a child with acute myeloid leukemia. Each CDR3 is given with its conserved first and last residue. The D gene is left open where the match is weak. A clone size is listed for some rows: how often the clone was seen (once, few, many), or a class if it is expanded.

J gene	clone size	V gene	D gene	CDR3 protein	CDR3 DNA
TRBJ1-4	.	TRBV15	.	CATSSGPYPGDEKLFF	TGTGCCACCAGCAGCGGGCCCTACCCAGGGGATGAAAAACTGTTTTTT
TRBJ1-2	many	TRBV28	.	CASSQTRQAPFWGYTF	TGTGCCAGCAGTCAAACCCGACAGGCCCCCTTTTGGGGCTACACCTTC
TRBJ2-7	once	TRBV18	.	CASSAGLTYEQYF	TGTGCCAGCTCAGCAGGGCTAACCTACGAGCAGTACTTC
TRBJ2-1	few	TRBV24-1	.	CATSGQGDEQFF	TGTGCCACCAGTGGTCAGGGTGATGAGCAGTTCTTC
TRBJ1-5	.	TRBV20-1	.	CSARDSEFQPQHF	TGCAGTGCTAGAGACTCGGAGTTTCAGCCCCAGCATTTT
TRBJ1-2	many	TRBV12-3/TRBV12-4	.	CASSPMRGGGYTF	TGTGCCAGCAGCCCTATGCGGGGAGGAGGCTACACCTTC
TRBJ2-1	.	TRBV20-1	.	CCATPGQTRKNEQFF	TGCTGTGCTACCCCGGGACAAACACGGAAAAATGAGCAGTTCTTC
TRBJ2-7	few	TRBV4-3	TRBD2	CASSQDLKRGGFHEQYF	TGCGCCAGCAGCCAAGATTTGAAGCGGGGGGGCTTCCACGAGCAGTACTTC
TRBJ2-7	many	TRBV6-2/TRBV6-3	TRBD1	CASRDNRDSYEQYF	TGTGCCAGCAGGGATAACCGGGACAGCTACGAGCAGTACTTC
TRBJ1-3	few	TRBV4-3	.	CASSPRDTFGNTIYF	TGCGCCAGCAGCCCCCGGGACACCTTCGGAAACACCATATATTTT
TRBJ1-1	few	TRBV5-1	.	CASSLRAGSNTEAFF	TGCGCCAGCAGCTTGAGGGCAGGTTCTAACACTGAAGCTTTCTTT
TRBJ2-3	few	TRBV7-3	.	CASSLTGGLSTDTQYF	TGTGCCAGCAGCTTAACGGGGGGCCTAAGCACAGATACGCAGTATTTT
TRBJ1-4	many	TRBV6-1	.	CASSGQANEKLFF	TGTGCCAGCAGTGGACAGGCGAATGAAAAACTGTTTTTT
TRBJ2-3	.	TRBV14	.	CASSQDETAPYTDTQYF	TGTGCCAGCAGCCAAGATGAGACAGCCCCATACACAGATACGCAGTATTTT
TRBJ2-5	few	TRBV7-2	.	CASSLGDPGGETQYF	TGTGCCAGCAGCTTAGGGGACCCTGGGGGAGAGACCCAGTACTTC
TRBJ2-5	many	TRBV20-1	.	CSAPTLEREETQYF	TGCAGTGCCCCCACACTAGAAAGAGAAGAGACCCAGTACTTC
TRBJ1-2	many	TRBV12-3/TRBV12-4	TRBD1	CASSLDRPFNKAEYGYTF	TGTGCCAGCAGTTTGGACAGGCCCTTCAATAAGGCGGAGTATGGCTACACCTTC
TRBJ2-5	.	TRBV7-9	.	CASSLGELGTQYF	TGTGCCAGCAGCTTGGGGGAATTGGGGACCCAGTACTTC
TRBJ2-3	few	TRBV5-1	.	CASSYEWDTQYF	TGCGCCAGCAGCTATGAGTGGGATACGCAGTATTTT
TRBJ2-3	many	TRBV20-1	.	CSARQASTDTQYF	TGCAGTGCTAGACAGGCTTCCACAGATACGCAGTATTTT
TRBJ2-5	.	TRBV27	.	CASSGGRQTQYF	TGTGCCAGCAGTGGGGGGAGGCAGACCCAGTACTTC
TRBJ1-1	many	TRBV6-1	.	CASTPLYGGPLNTEAFF	TGTGCCAGCACTCCTCTTTATGGGGGCCCATTGAACACTGAAGCTTTCTTT
TRBJ2-7	many	TRBV6-1	TRBD2	CASRERGPYEQYF	TGTGCCAGCAGAGAGCGGGGTCCCTACGAGCAGTACTTC
TRBJ1-1	many	TRBV6-1	.	CATSGKGGRNTEAFF	TGTGCCACCTCGGGGAAGGGAGGGAGGAACACTGAAGCTTTCTTT